Presented here are 28 T cell receptor beta chains from one specimen sequenced in a study of blood T cell repertoires in COVID-19. The data were produced by immunoSEQ multiplex PCR, yet TCRdb's version contains in-frame clones alone and is incomplete. In the table there are under 170,000 clones, around 85% of which are singletons. Sequenced input: peripheral blood. The receptors here all came from a man between 65 and 85 years old with acute or convalescent COVID-19.

The rearrangement uses TRBV6-5 and TRBJ2-1; TRBD1 might be the D (6 bases). V shed 3 bases and J shed 3 bases, with 12 bases lying between them. This CDR3 has 15 residues. Per the germline V gene, CDR1 is MNHEY and CDR2 is SVGAGI. The DNA for the CDR3 is TGTGCCAGCAGTTATGAACAGGGCGGCTACAATGAGCAGTTCTTC. It yields the protein CASSYEQGGYNEQFF.

Here the CDR3 DNA reads TGTGCCAGCAGCCAAAGCGGGAGGGCCTATACCGGGGAGCTGTTTTTT. It is translated as CASSQSGRAYTGELFF. This rearrangement joins TRBV11-1 to TRBJ2-2; 10 bases align to TRBD2. Trimming at V came to 5 bases and at J to 5 bases, leaving 8 bases not matched to a gene. This CDR3 comprises 16 residues. The V gene's germline CDR1 is SGHAT and CDR2 FQDESV (reference sequence).

This clone was detected once. This chain joins TRBV7-6 and TRBJ2-1; 7 bases line up with TRBD2. Looked up from germline, CDR1 is SGHVS and CDR2 is FNYEAQ. This CDR3 has 14 residues. V was pared by 3 bases and J by 3 bases, with 2 bases of the junction left unmatched. In DNA, the CDR3 is TGTGCCAGCAGCTTTAGCGGGCGCTACAATGAGCAGTTCTTC. Encoded protein: CASSFSGRYNEQFF.

This clone was seen a few times. This sample includes further DNA sequences coding for the same CDR3. The chain uses TRBV5-5 and TRBJ1-4, with D uncertain. This CDR3 region has 14 residues. Germline values: CDR1 SGHKS, CDR2 YYEKEE (reference sequence). Deletions cut 0 bases from V and 7 bases from J, with 10 bases between. CDR3 sequence (DNA): TGTGCCAGCAGCTTGGGAGGGCGGGGTGAAAAACTGTTTTTT. Its protein is CASSLGGRGEKLFF.

This chain links TRBV6-5 with TRBJ2-6; TRBD1 is a possible D gene (5 bases). Trimming shortened V by 6 bases and J by 0 bases, and 9 bases separated the two germline ends. Germline V gene lookup returns CDR1 MNHEY and CDR2 SVGAGI. This CDR3 contains 15 residues. Here the CDR3 reads CASRQDSSGANVLTF. The CDR3 DNA sequence: TGTGCCAGCAGACAAGACAGCTCTGGGGCCAACGTCCTGACTTTC.

The gene calls are TRBV6-5 and TRBJ2-1, with 9 bases identical to TRBD2. The germline gives CDR1 MNHEY, CDR2 SVGAGI. Trimming at V came to 8 bases and at J to 2 bases, leaving 7 bases not matched to a gene. The CDR3 sequence is 15 residues long. The CDR3 loop is CASGDSGGAYNEQFF. CDR3 sequence (DNA): TGTGCCAGCGGGGATAGCGGGGGTGCCTACAATGAGCAGTTCTTC.

The chain carries TRBV9 and TRBJ2-3; no firm D call. Germline V gives CDR1 SGDLS, CDR2 YYNGEE. CDR3 length: 15 residues. V lost 4 bases to trimming and J lost 1 base, with 13 bases between them. This CDR3 is CASSLLSEGTDTQYF. The CDR3 coding sequence is TGTGCCAGCAGCCTCCTCAGTGAAGGCACAGATACGCAGTATTTT.

This clone was seen a single time. The chain is built from TRBV28 and TRBJ2-7; D not certain. CDR1 is MDHEN, CDR2 SYDVKM, per germline. The CDR3 has 12 amino acids. V lost 7 bases to trimming and J lost 3 bases, with 10 bases between them. The CDR3 protein is CASKKRLYEQYF. In nucleotides, the CDR3 is TGTGCCAGCAAAAAGCGTCTCTACGAGCAGTACTTC.

This clone was picked up a small number of times. V and J are TRBV7-9 and TRBJ1-6; no clear D. Trimming removed 3 bases at V and 8 bases at J, with 8 bases between. The CDR3 consists of 13 residues. From germline, CDR1 is SEHNR and CDR2 FQNEAQ (reference sequence). CDR3 sequence reads: CASSLQAYSPLHF. Written as DNA, the CDR3 is TGTGCCAGCAGCTTGCAGGCGTATTCACCCCTCCACTTT.

The chain couples TRBV14 to TRBJ2-5, with TRBD1 matching 8 bases. The germline V gene has CDR1 SGHDN and CDR2 FVKESK. The trim removed 6 bases at V and 1 base at J, leaving 7 bases unmatched. The CDR3 covers 15 residues. The CDR3 is CASSQGALFQETQYF. CDR3 bases: TGTGCCAGCAGTCAGGGGGCCCTCTTCCAAGAGACCCAGTACTTC.

The rearrangement uses TRBV3-1 (or the pseudogene TRBV3-2) and TRBJ1-5; a possible D gene is TRBD1 (5 bases). Germline V gene lookup returns CDR1 LGHDT and CDR2 YNNKEL (reference sequence). The CDR3 contains 17 residues. Trimming removed 1 base at V and 4 bases at J, with 17 bases between. The CDR3 protein is CASSQGGVREGNQPQHF. The CDR3, as DNA: TGTGCCAGCAGCCAAGGGGGGGTGAGGGAGGGGAATCAGCCCCAGCATTTT.

This chain uses TRBV7-2 with TRBJ1-5, with D perhaps TRBD1 (6 bases). Between the trimmed V and J ends, which lost 1 base and 7 bases, there was a span of 11 bases. Germline V gives CDR1 SGHTA, CDR2 FQGNSA. The CDR3 runs 14 residues. CDR3 region: CASSLEAGEQPQHF. Here the CDR3 DNA reads TGTGCCAGCAGCTTAGAGGCAGGGGAACAGCCCCAGCATTTT.

This chain links TRBV5-1 with TRBJ1-1, with 8 bases that match TRBD1. The CDR3 is made up of 16 amino acids. Looked up from germline, CDR1 is SGHRS and CDR2 is YFSETQ. The junction had 12 bases not matched to a gene; V was cut back by 3 bases and J by 5 bases. CDR3 loop: CASSSVLTGVGTEAFF. DNA for the CDR3: TGCGCCAGCAGCTCCGTATTGACAGGGGTTGGGACTGAAGCTTTCTTT.

In its sample, this clone was seen once. The CDR3 is CASSEGQFQETQYF. The CDR3 region has the DNA TGTGCCAGCAGTGAGGGACAATTCCAAGAGACCCAGTACTTC. The chain has TRBV6-1 and TRBJ2-5, with a tentative D call TRBD1 (6 bases). This CDR3 has 14 amino acids. The germline V gene has CDR1 MNHNS and CDR2 SASEGT. Trimming took 3 bases from V and 1 from J, leaving 9 bases between them.

This chain joins TRBV11-2 and TRBJ2-1; D possibly corresponds to TRBD2 (6 bases). The CDR3 has 13 amino acids. The ends were cut back, 3 bases at V and 10 bases at J, with 13 bases in the middle. Germline loops: CDR1 SGHAT, CDR2 FQNNGV. This chain's CDR3 is CASSLSGGTEQFF. The CDR3 DNA reads TGTGCCAGCAGCTTGTCGGGCGGGACCGAGCAGTTCTTC.

The rearrangement joins TRBV21-1 to TRBJ1-5. TRBV21-1 is a recognized pseudogene. This CDR3 is built from 18 residues. The CDR3 reads CASSQGEGSSERNQPQHF. CDR3 DNA sequence: TGTGCCAGCAGCCAAGGGGAGGGCAGTAGCGAAAGAAATCAGCCCCAGCATTTT.

The V gene is TRBV18, the J gene TRBJ2-2; tentatively, D is TRBD1 (6 bases). V gave up 3 bases and J gave up 5 bases, with 10 bases separating them. CDR3 length equals 14 residues. Germline loops: CDR1 KGHSH, CDR2 LQKENI. CDR3 sequence: CASSPSTGTGELFF. CDR3 bases: TGTGCCAGCTCACCGTCTACAGGGACCGGGGAGCTGTTTTTT. The variable domain in full, with the rest retrieved from reference TRBV18 and TRBJ2-2, is NAGVMQNPRHLVRRRGQEARLRCSPMKGHSHVYWYRQLPEEGLKFMVYLQKENIIDESGMPKERFSAEFPKEGPSILRIQQVVRGDSAAYFCASSPSTGTGELFFGEGSRLTVL.

V gene TRBV19 combines with J gene TRBJ1-2; no clear D. Germline CDR1 is LNHDA and CDR2 is SQIVND (reference sequence). The CDR3 totals 16 residues. V gave up 1 base and J gave up 4 bases, with 16 bases separating them. This CDR3 reads CASSIVARAGSYGYTF. As DNA, the CDR3 is TGTGCCAGTAGTATAGTCGCTCGGGCGGGCAGCTATGGCTACACCTTC.

J is TRBJ2-3 and V is TRBV4-3; no clear D gene. The ends were cut back, 1 base at V and 0 bases at J, with 2 bases in the middle. Per the germline V gene, CDR1 is LGHNA and CDR2 is YSLEER. CDR3 length: 13 residues. The CDR3: CASSQASTDTQYF. CDR3 DNA: TGCGCCAGCAGCCAAGCGAGCACAGATACGCAGTATTTT.

The chain links TRBV6-5 to TRBJ2-7; weak D call: TRBD1 (5 bases). CDR1 and CDR2 from the germline V gene are MNHEY and SVGAGI. V lost 6 bases and J lost 1, with 13 bases in between. This CDR3 spans 14 amino acids. This chain's CDR3 is CASSLDRLSYEQYF. CDR3 bases: TGTGCCAGCAGCTTAGACAGACTGTCCTACGAGCAGTACTTC.

The chain links TRBV2 to TRBJ2-7; 9 bases are shared with TRBD1. CDR3 size: 15 residues. Germline V gene data show CDR1 as SNHLY and CDR2 as FYNNEI. The junction had 7 bases not matched to a gene; V was cut back by 5 bases and J by 2 bases. The CDR3 reads CASSSPGQGTYEQYF. In DNA, the CDR3 is TGTGCCAGCAGTTCCCCGGGACAGGGCACCTACGAGCAGTACTTC.

J is TRBJ2-1 and V is TRBV5-6; TRBD1 matches at 9 bases. V lost 6 bases, J lost 3 bases, and 7 bases stayed unmatched. CDR3 length equals 15 residues. Germline values: CDR1 SGHDT, CDR2 YYEEEE. The CDR3 sequence: CASTLPTGGYNEQFF. In DNA form, the CDR3 reads TGTGCCAGCACCCTACCGACAGGGGGCTACAATGAGCAGTTCTTC.

V is TRBV28 and J is TRBJ2-1, with a tentative D call TRBD2 (6 bases). Trimming removed 9 bases at V and 2 bases at J, with 11 bases between. Germline assignment: CDR1 MDHEN and CDR2 SYDVKM. This CDR3 has 13 amino acids. The CDR3 DNA is TGTGCCAGTAGGACTATCACCTACAATGAGCAGTTCTTC. Translating it yields CASRTITYNEQFF.

CDR3 nucleotide sequence: TGTGCCAGCAGCGACCAGACTAGCGGGAGAGATACGCAGTATTTT. It yields the protein CASSDQTSGRDTQYF. The gene calls are TRBV11-2 and TRBJ2-3, with 12 bases aligning to TRBD2. CDR1 is SGHAT, CDR2 FQNNGV, per germline. CDR3 size: 15 residues. J gave up 5 bases and V 5 bases, and 5 bases lay outside the gene matches.

The chain is built from TRBV6-6 and TRBJ1-5, with D possibly TRBD1 on 5 matching bases. Per germline, CDR1 MNHNY and CDR2 SVGAGI (reference sequence). With 2 bases removed from V and 6 bases from J, the gap between germline ends came to 14 bases. The CDR3 is made up of 15 amino acids. The CDR3 sequence: CASSYGQGTGQPQHF. CDR3 in DNA: TGTGCCAGCAGTTACGGGCAGGGAACGGGTCAGCCCCAGCATTTT.

The chain carries TRBV25-1 and TRBJ2-3; D might be TRBD2 (6 bases). Germline assignment: CDR1 MGHDK and CDR2 SYGVNS. This CDR3 contains 14 residues. Trimming left V 4 bases short and J 2 bases short, with 10 bases between. The CDR3 bases are TGTGCCAGCAGTGCGGGGACTTTCACAGATACGCAGTATTTT. As protein: CASSAGTFTDTQYF.

The chain joins TRBV6-4 to TRBJ2-1; D remains unclear. Trimming took 4 bases from V and 4 from J, leaving 8 bases between them. This CDR3 has 13 residues. Per the germline V gene, CDR1 is MRHNA and CDR2 is SNTAGT. CDR3 protein: CASSGGPYNEQFF. Written as DNA, the CDR3 is TGTGCCAGCAGTGGCGGCCCTTACAATGAGCAGTTCTTC.

The V call is TRBV7-6, the J call TRBJ1-4, with D perhaps TRBD1 (5 bases). The germline CDR1 and CDR2 sequences are SGHVS and FNYEAQ. This CDR3 has 15 residues. Trimming took 1 base from V and 6 from J, leaving 12 bases between them. The chain's CDR3 is CASSLDLGGDEKLFF. The CDR3 coding sequence is TGTGCCAGCAGCTTAGATTTGGGGGGGGATGAAAAACTGTTTTTT. Using reference TRBV7-6 and TRBJ1-4 for the parts outside the CDR3, the full variable domain is GAGVSQSPRYKVTKRGQDVALRCDPISGHVSLYWYRQALGQGPEFLTYFNYEAQQDKSGLPNDRFSAERPEGSISTLTIQRTEQRDSAMYRCASSLDLGGDEKLFFGSGTQLSVL.